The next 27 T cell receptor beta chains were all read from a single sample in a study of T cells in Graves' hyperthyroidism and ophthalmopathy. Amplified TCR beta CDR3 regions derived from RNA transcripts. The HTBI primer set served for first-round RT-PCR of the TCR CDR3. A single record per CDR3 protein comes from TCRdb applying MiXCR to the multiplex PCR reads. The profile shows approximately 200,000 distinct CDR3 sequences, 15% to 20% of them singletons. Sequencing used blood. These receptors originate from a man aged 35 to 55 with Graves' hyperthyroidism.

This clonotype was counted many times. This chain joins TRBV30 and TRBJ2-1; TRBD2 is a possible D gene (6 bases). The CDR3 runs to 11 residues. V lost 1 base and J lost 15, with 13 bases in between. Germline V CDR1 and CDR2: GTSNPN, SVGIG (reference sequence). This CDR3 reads CAWSATRSLFF. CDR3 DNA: TGTGCCTGGAGTGCGACTAGATCATTGTTCTTC.

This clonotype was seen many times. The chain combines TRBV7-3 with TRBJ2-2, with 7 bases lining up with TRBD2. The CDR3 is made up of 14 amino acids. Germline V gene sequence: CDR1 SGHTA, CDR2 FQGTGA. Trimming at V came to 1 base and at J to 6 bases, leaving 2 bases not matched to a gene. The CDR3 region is CASSLRLAAGELFF. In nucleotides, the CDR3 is TGTGCCAGCAGCTTAAGGCTAGCGGCCGGGGAGCTGTTTTTT.

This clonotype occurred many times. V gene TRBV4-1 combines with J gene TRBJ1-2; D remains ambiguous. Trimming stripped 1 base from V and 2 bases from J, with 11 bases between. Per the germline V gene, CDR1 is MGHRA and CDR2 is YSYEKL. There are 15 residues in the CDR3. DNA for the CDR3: TGCGCCAGCAGCCAAGTTACAGCCGGCAACTATGGCTACACCTTC. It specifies CASSQVTAGNYGYTF.

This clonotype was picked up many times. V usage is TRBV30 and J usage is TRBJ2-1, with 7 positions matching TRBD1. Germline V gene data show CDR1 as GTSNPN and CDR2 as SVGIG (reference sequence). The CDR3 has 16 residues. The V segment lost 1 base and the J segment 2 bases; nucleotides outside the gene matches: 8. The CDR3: CAWSDRQGYTYNEQFF. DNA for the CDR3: TGTGCCTGGAGTGATAGACAGGGATATACCTACAATGAGCAGTTCTTC.

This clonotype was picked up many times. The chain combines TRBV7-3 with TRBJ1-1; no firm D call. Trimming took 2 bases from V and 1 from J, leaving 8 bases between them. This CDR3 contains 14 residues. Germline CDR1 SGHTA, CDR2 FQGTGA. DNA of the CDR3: TGTGCCAGCAGCTTAGGGCCGGGGAACACTGAAGCTTTCTTT. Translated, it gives CASSLGPGNTEAFF.

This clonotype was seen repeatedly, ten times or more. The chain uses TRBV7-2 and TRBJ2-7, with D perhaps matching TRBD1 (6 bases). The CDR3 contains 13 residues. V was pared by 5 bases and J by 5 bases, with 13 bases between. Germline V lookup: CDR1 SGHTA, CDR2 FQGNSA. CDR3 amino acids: CASSRTVGDEQYF. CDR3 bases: TGTGCCAGCAGCCGGACAGTGGGTGACGAGCAGTACTTC.

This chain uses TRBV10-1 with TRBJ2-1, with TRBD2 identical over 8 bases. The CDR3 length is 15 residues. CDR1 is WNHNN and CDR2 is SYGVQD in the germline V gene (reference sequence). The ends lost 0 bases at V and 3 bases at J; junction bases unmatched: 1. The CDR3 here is CASSESAGGYNEQFF. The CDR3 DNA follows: TGCGCCAGCAGTGAGTCTGCGGGGGGCTACAATGAGCAGTTCTTC.

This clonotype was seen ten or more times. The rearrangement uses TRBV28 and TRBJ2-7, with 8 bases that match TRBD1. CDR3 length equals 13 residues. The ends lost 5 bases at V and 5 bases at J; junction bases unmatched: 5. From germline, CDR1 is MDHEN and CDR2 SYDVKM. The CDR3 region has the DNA TGTGCCAGCAGTCCAAGGACAGGGCACGAGCAGTACTTC. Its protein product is CASSPRTGHEQYF.

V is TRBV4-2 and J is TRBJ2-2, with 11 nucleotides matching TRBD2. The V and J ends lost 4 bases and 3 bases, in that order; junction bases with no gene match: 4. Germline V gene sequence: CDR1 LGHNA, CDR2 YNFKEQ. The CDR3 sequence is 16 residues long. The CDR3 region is CASSLFSGGDTGELFF. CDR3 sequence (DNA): TGTGCCAGCAGCCTTTTTAGCGGGGGGGACACCGGGGAGCTGTTTTTT.

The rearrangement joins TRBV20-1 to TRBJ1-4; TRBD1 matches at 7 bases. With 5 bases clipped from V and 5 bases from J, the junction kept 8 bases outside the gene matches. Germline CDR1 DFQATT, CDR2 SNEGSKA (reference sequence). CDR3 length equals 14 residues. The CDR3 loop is CSARPGQSNEKLFF. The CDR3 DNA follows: TGCAGTGCTCGACCGGGACAGTCAAATGAAAAACTGTTTTTT.

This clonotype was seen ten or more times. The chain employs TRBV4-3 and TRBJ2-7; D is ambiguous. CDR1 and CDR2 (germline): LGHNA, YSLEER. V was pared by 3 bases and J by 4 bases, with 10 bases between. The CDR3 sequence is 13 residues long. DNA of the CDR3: TGCGCCAGCAGCCAGGACCTTGAATACGAGCAGTACTTC. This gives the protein CASSQDLEYEQYF.

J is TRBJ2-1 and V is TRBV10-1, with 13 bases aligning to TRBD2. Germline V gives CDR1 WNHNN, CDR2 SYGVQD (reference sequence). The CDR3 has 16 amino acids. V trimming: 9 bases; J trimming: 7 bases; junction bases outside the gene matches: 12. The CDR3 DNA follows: TGCGCCAGTACTAGCGGGGGGGCCAGAGGGACTAATGAGCAGTTCTTC. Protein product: CASTSGGARGTNEQFF.

The CDR3 DNA reads TGTGCCAGCAGTACACAGGTCTATGGCTACACCTTC. It yields the protein CASSTQVYGYTF. This chain links TRBV28 with TRBJ1-2; a possible D gene is TRBD1 (5 bases). The CDR3 is 12 amino acids. From germline, CDR1 is MDHEN and CDR2 SYDVKM. V lost 5 bases and J lost 4, with 8 bases in between.

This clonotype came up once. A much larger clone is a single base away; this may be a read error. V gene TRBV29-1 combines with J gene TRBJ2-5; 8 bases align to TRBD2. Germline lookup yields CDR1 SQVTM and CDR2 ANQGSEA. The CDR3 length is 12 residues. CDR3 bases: TGCGGCGTCGGGACTAGAGGGGAGACCCAGTACTTC. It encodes CGVGTRGETQYF.

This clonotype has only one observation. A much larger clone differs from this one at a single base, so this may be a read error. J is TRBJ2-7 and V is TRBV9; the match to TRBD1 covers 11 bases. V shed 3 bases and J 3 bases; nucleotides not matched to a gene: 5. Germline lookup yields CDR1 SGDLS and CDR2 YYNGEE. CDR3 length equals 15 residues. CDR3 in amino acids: CASSASGTGGYEQYF. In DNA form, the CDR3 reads TGTGCCAGCAGCGCCTCCGGGACAGGGGGCTACGAGCAGTACTTC.

This CDR3 is CASSWTGFSNQPQHF. The DNA of the CDR3 is TGTGCCAGCAGCTGGACAGGTTTTAGCAATCAGCCCCAGCATTTT. This sequence joins TRBV28 and TRBJ1-5, with 7 bases matching TRBD1. The CDR3 spans 15 residues. V shed 6 bases, J shed 0 bases, and the junction held 5 bases outside the gene matches. Germline CDR1 is MDHEN and CDR2 is SYDVKM.

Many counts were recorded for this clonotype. This CDR3 reads CASSPTGTEAFF. CDR3 nucleotide sequence: TGTGCCAGCAGCCCGACGGGCACTGAAGCTTTCTTT. The chain has TRBV3-1 and TRBJ1-1, with D unresolved. Germline lookup yields CDR1 LGHDT and CDR2 YNNKEL (reference sequence). The CDR3 loop spans 12 amino acids. The V gene lost 4 bases and the J gene lost 4 bases, with 7 bases spanning the gap.

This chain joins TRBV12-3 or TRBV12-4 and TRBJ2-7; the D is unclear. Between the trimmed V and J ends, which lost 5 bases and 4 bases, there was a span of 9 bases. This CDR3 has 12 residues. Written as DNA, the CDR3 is TGTGCCAGCAGTCAACAGAAGTACGAGCAGTACTTC. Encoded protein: CASSQQKYEQYF.

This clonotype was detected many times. The DNA of the CDR3 is TGCAGTGCTAGCCCCGTAGACGATCAAGAGACCCAGTACTTC. Its translation: CSASPVDDQETQYF. The chain is built from TRBV20-1 and TRBJ2-5; D unresolved. V lost 3 bases, J lost 2 bases, and 13 bases lay in between. This CDR3 region has 14 residues. In germline, CDR1 is DFQATT, CDR2 SNEGSKA (reference sequence).

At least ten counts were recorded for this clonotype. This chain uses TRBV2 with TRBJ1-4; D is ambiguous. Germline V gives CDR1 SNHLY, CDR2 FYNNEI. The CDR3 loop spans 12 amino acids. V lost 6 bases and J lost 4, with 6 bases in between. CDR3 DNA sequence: TGTGCCAGCAGAAGGGTTAATGAAAAACTGTTTTTT. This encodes CASRRVNEKLFF.

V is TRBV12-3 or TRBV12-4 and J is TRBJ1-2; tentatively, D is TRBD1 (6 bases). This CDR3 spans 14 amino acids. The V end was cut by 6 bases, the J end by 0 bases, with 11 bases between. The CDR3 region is CASSRTVANYGYTF. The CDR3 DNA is TGTGCCAGCAGCAGGACAGTTGCTAACTATGGCTACACCTTC.

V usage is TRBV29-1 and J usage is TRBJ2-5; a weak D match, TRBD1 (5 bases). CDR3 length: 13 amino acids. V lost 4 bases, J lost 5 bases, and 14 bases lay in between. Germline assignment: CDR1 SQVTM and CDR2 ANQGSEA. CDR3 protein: CSVGIGDRETQYF. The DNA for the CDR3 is TGCAGCGTTGGTATAGGGGATCGGGAGACCCAGTACTTC.

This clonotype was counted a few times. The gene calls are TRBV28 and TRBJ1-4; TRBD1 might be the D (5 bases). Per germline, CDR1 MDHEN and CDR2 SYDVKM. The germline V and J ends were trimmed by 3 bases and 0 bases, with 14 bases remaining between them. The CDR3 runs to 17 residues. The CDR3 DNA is TGTGCCAGCAGTTTTCGTAGGCAGGGATCAACTAATGAAAAACTGTTTTTT. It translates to CASSFRRQGSTNEKLFF.

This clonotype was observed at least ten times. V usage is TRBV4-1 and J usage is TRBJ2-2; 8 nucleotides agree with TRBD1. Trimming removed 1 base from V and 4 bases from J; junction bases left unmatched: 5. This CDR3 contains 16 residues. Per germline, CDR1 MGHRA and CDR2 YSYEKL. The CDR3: CASSQVWDRSTGELFF. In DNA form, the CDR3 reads TGCGCCAGCAGCCAAGTCTGGGACAGGTCCACCGGGGAGCTGTTTTTT.

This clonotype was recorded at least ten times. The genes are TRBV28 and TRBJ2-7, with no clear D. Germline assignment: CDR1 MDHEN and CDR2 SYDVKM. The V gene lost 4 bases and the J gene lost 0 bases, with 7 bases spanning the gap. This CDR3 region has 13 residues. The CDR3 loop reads CASSSPVSYEQYF. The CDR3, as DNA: TGTGCCAGCAGTTCCCCTGTCTCCTACGAGCAGTACTTC.

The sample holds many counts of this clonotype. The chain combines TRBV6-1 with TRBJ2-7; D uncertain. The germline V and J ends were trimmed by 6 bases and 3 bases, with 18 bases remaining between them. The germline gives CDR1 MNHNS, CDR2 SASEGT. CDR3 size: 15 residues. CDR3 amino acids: CASRPSTLGIYEQYF. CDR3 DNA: TGTGCCAGCAGACCTTCAACACTGGGGATCTACGAGCAGTACTTC.

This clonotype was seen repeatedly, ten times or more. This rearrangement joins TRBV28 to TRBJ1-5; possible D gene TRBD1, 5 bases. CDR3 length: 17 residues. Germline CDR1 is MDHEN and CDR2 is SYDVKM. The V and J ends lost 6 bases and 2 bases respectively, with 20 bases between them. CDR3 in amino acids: CASSSRKYGDGNQPQHF. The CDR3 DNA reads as TGTGCCAGCAGCTCTAGAAAGTATGGGGACGGCAATCAGCCCCAGCATTTT.